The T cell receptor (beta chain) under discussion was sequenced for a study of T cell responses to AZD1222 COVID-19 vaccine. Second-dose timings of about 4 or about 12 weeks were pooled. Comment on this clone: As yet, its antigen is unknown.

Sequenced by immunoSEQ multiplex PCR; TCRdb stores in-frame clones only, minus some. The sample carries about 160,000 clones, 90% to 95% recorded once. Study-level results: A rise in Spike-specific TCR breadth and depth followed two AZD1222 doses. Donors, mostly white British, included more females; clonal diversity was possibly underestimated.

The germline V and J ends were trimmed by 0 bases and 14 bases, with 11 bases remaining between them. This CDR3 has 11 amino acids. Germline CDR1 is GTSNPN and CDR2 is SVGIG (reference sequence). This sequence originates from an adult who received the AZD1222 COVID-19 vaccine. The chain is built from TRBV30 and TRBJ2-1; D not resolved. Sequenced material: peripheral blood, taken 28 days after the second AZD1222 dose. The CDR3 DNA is TGTGCCTGGAGTGTACTGGGTTCTAAGTTCTTC. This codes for CAWSVLGSKFF.